These 5 T cell receptor beta chains came from one sample sequenced in a study of OX40 agonist ivuxolimab in advanced cancers. Sequencing used immunoSEQ multiplex PCR; TCRdb keeps in-frame clones, though not all of them. This table has about 70,000 clones, 86% appearing once. The sequences come from CD4+ or CD8+ T cells sorted from blood, collected in a trial of the OX40 agonist ivuxolimab. The receptor set was obtained from an adult with an advanced solid tumor such as melanoma, head and neck, liver or kidney cancer.

This chain uses TRBV5-5 with TRBJ2-6; 8 nucleotides agree with TRBD1. Germline V gene data show CDR1 as SGHKS and CDR2 as YYEKEE (reference sequence). The CDR3 is made up of 18 amino acids. The J segment lost 0 bases and the V segment lost 4 bases, leaving 9 bases of the junction unmatched. The CDR3 sequence is CASSAGTGAYSGANVLTF. CDR3 bases: TGTGCCAGCAGCGCCGGGACAGGCGCATACTCTGGGGCCAACGTCCTGACTTTC.

The chain has TRBV5-4 and TRBJ2-7, with a tentative D call TRBD1 (5 bases). V was clipped by 4 bases and J by 1 base, with 12 bases between them. Germline values: CDR1 SGHNT, CDR2 YYREEE (reference sequence). There are 14 residues in the CDR3. The CDR3 spells CASSPQASSYEQYF. As DNA, the CDR3 is TGTGCCAGCAGCCCACAGGCTTCTTCCTACGAGCAGTACTTC. The full variable domain, in which reference TRBV5-4 and TRBJ2-7 provide the parts outside the CDR3, is ETGVTQSPTHLIKTRGQQVTLRCSSQSGHNTVSWYQQALGQGPQFIFQYYREEENGRGNFPPRFSGLQFPNYSSELNVNALELDDSALYLCASSPQASSYEQYFGPGTRLTVT.

This chain connects TRBV5-4 to TRBJ1-5; tentative D call: TRBD1 (5 bases). The V gene lost 2 bases and the J gene lost 7 bases, with 10 bases spanning the gap. This CDR3 is 13 amino acids long. Germline V gene data show CDR1 as SGHNT and CDR2 as YYREEE (reference sequence). This CDR3 is CASSFWGNQPQHF. The CDR3 nucleotides are TGTGCCAGCAGCTTTTGGGGGAACCAGCCCCAGCATTTT. Complete variable domain (other parts from reference TRBV5-4 and TRBJ1-5): ETGVTQSPTHLIKTRGQQVTLRCSSQSGHNTVSWYQQALGQGPQFIFQYYREEENGRGNFPPRFSGLQFPNYSSELNVNALELDDSALYLCASSFWGNQPQHFGDGTRLSIL.

This chain connects TRBV19 to TRBJ2-7; D unclear. Trimming pared 6 bases from V and 6 bases from J, leaving 15 bases between. The CDR3 length is 13 residues. Germline V CDR1 and CDR2: LNHDA, SQIVND (reference sequence). This chain's CDR3 is CASSINSPVEQYF. The CDR3 DNA is TGTGCCAGTAGCATAAACAGCCCGGTCGAGCAGTACTTC.

This rearrangement joins TRBV2 to TRBJ1-1; D not certain. Germline CDR1 SNHLY, CDR2 FYNNEI. The CDR3 has 11 residues. V lost 2 bases to trimming and J lost 5 bases, with 3 bases between them. The CDR3 here is CASSERTEAFF. The DNA for the CDR3 is TGTGCCAGCAGTGAAAGAACTGAAGCTTTCTTT.